The rows below give T cell receptor beta chains drawn from one sample of a study of shared clonotypes between healthy human individuals. Sequencing used immunoSEQ multiplex PCR; TCRdb keeps in-frame clones, though not all of them. The data show some 1,100,000 clones, about four fifths seen once. Sequencing was done on a sample of memory CD4+ T cells from PBMCs. These receptors originate from a man between 18 and 35 years old in good health. Some clones in this sample may be carry-over from other donors' samples. Each CDR3 is given with its conserved first and last residue. A D gene is named only where the DNA matches it firmly. Clone size is given for some rows only: seen once, a few or many times, or a class if the clone is expanded.

J,V,D,size,DNA,CDR3
TRBJ2-2,TRBV5-1,.,.,TGCGCCAGCAGCTTAGGTCTACCCAACATGAACACCGGGGAGCTGTTTTTT,CASSLGLPNMNTGELFF
TRBJ2-6,TRBV27,.,.,TGTGCCAGCAGTTTATGGGGGGCGGACAACGTCCTGACTTTC,CASSLWGADNVLTF
TRBJ2-1,TRBV19,TRBD2,.,TGTGCCAGTAGTACCCGGGGAGGGGCCTACAATGAGCAGTTCTTC,CASSTRGGAYNEQFF
TRBJ2-5,TRBV2,.,.,TGTGCCAGCAGCCCTCAAGGGCAGAGCCAAGAGACCCAGTACTTC,CASSPQGQSQETQYF
TRBJ2-3,TRBV29-1,.,.,TGCAGCGTACTACAGTCAGCAGGTACGCAGTATTTT,CSVLQSAGTQYF
TRBJ1-1,TRBV5-1,.,.,TGCGCCAGCAGCGAGAGGGGTGGGGACACTGAAGCTTTCTTT,CASSERGGDTEAFF
TRBJ2-1,TRBV29-1,TRBD2,many,TGCAGCGTCCCCCTGAGCGGGGGGGGCAATGAGCAGTTCTTC,CSVPLSGGGNEQFF
TRBJ1-3,TRBV28,.,.,TGTGCCAGCAGTTTAGGTGGGGGCTACAGTAGAAACACCATATATTTT,CASSLGGGYSRNTIYF
TRBJ2-1,TRBV5-1,TRBD2,.,TGCGCCAGCAGCTTGGACAGCGGGAGCAGGGATGAGCAGTTCTTC,CASSLDSGSRDEQFF
TRBJ2-7,TRBV6-5,.,.,TGTGCCAGCAGTTACTCCCAGGGTTACTCCTACGAGCAGTACTTC,CASSYSQGYSYEQYF
TRBJ1-2,TRBV14,.,.,TGTGCCAGCAGCCAAAAACTGGACAGCCGATATGGCTACACCTTC,CASSQKLDSRYGYTF
TRBJ2-7,TRBV14,.,.,TGTGCCAGCAGCGGGAGTAGGTCCTACGAGCAGTACTTC,CASSGSRSYEQYF
TRBJ2-3,TRBV9,.,many,TGTGCCAGCAGCGACGAGTCAGATACGCAGTATTTT,CASSDESDTQYF
TRBJ2-7,TRBV28,.,.,TGTGCCAGCGGAATTGGGGGGTTGGGTTCCGAGCAGTACTTC,CASGIGGLGSEQYF
TRBJ2-7,TRBV7-2,.,.,TGTGCCAGCAGCTTAGATGCCCAACCAATCTTCTGGGGCGAGCAGTACTTC,CASSLDAQPIFWGEQYF
TRBJ1-4,TRBV27,.,.,TGTGCCAGCAGTTTACTGCAGGGAGGAAAACTGTTTTTT,CASSLLQGGKLFF
TRBJ2-3,TRBV11-3,TRBD2,.,TGTGCCAGCAGCCGGGGAGGGAACACAGATACGCAGTATTTT,CASSRGGNTDTQYF
TRBJ1-3,TRBV30,TRBD1,.,TGTGCCTGCACCGGGACAGGAAATCCTGGAAACACCATATATTTT,CACTGTGNPGNTIYF
TRBJ1-2,TRBV5-4,TRBD1,.,TGTGCCAGCAGCTTGGGACAGGGGTCCTATGGCTACACCTTC,CASSLGQGSYGYTF
TRBJ1-4,TRBV15,TRBD1,.,TGTGCCACCAGCAGAGATCGGGGGACAGGGTGGATCGAAAAACTGTTTTTT,CATSRDRGTGWIEKLFF
TRBJ1-5,TRBV2,.,.,TGTGCCAGCAGTGTCGCCTACGATCAGCCCCAGCATTTT,CASSVAYDQPQHF
TRBJ2-5,TRBV30,TRBD2,.,TGTGCCTGGAGTGGTCCGGGACTAGCGGGAGAGACCCAGTACTTC,CAWSGPGLAGETQYF
TRBJ2-1,TRBV29-1,.,.,TGCAGCGTTGAACTAGCCGGAAACTACAATGAGCAGTTCTTC,CSVELAGNYNEQFF
TRBJ2-2,TRBV5-1,.,.,TGCGCCAGCAGCTTGGAGGGGTTCGGCACCGGGGAGCTGTTTTTT,CASSLEGFGTGELFF
TRBJ2-3,TRBV27,TRBD2,once,TGTGCCAACCGACGGGAATTCAGGCTAGCGGGAGGGTTTACAGATACGCAGTATTTT,CANRREFRLAGGFTDTQYF
TRBJ2-3,TRBV28,TRBD2,.,TGTGCCAGCAGAATTGGACTAGCGGGAGCTGATACGCAGTATTTT,CASRIGLAGADTQYF
TRBJ2-5,TRBV7-6,.,few,TGTGCCAGCAGCCCCCTTGGCGCGACCCAGTACTTC,CASSPLGATQYF
TRBJ2-3,TRBV11-2,.,.,TGTGCCAGCAGCTTATTCCCGGAGCGAGGCACAGATACGCAGTATTTT,CASSLFPERGTDTQYF
TRBJ1-2,TRBV7-2,TRBD1,.,TGTGCCAGCAGCTCCCCAAGTGGGGACAGGGGAGGATATGGCTACACCTTC,CASSSPSGDRGGYGYTF
TRBJ2-3,TRBV18,.,.,TGTGCCAGCTCATCGGCCCTCGGGCGGGCAGATACGCAGTATTTT,CASSSALGRADTQYF
TRBJ1-6,TRBV2,.,.,TGTGCCAGCAAGGAAGGGGTCGGGGTAGGTTCACCCCTCCACTTT,CASKEGVGVGSPLHF
TRBJ1-1,TRBV11-1,.,.,TGTGCCAGCAGCTTTCAGAGGGGAGGGAAAGGTGAAGCTTTCTTT,CASSFQRGGKGEAFF
TRBJ1-1,TRBV11-1,TRBD1,few,TGTGCCAGCAGCCGGGACAGGCGGAACACTGAAGCTTTCTTT,CASSRDRRNTEAFF
TRBJ2-1,TRBV4-1,.,.,TGCGCCAGCAGCCAAGAGAGTTATAGGACAGCGCAGTTCTTC,CASSQESYRTAQFF
TRBJ1-2,TRBV4-3,.,.,TGCGCCAGCAGCCAAGATTTCGCCGGACATCACTATGGCTACACCTTC,CASSQDFAGHHYGYTF
TRBJ1-2,TRBV29-1,TRBD1,few,TGCAGCGTTGAAGGACAGGGAGTAGCTGGCTACACCTTC,CSVEGQGVAGYTF
TRBJ1-1,TRBV5-1,TRBD1,.,TGCGCCAGCAGCAAGCAGGGGGCGGAAAAAGGCACTGAAGCTTTCTTT,CASSKQGAEKGTEAFF
TRBJ1-2,TRBV15,.,.,TGTGCCACCAGCAGAGATCTGGAGGGATACTATGGCTACACCTTC,CATSRDLEGYYGYTF
TRBJ1-1,TRBV5-1,.,.,TGCGCCAGCAGCTTGCAGGGGTGGGGAGCTGAAGCTTTCTTT,CASSLQGWGAEAFF
TRBJ2-7,TRBV5-1,TRBD1,.,TGCGCCAGCAGCTTGGTGGCAGGGGGCGCGTACGAGCAGTACTTC,CASSLVAGGAYEQYF
TRBJ2-3,TRBV6-5,TRBD1,.,TGTGCCAGCAGGTCAGGGGGCCCGGCAGATACGCAGTATTTT,CASRSGGPADTQYF
TRBJ2-5,TRBV6-5,TRBD2,.,TGTGCCAGCAGCCTCGGACTAGGTGGCGGAGAGACCCAGTACTTC,CASSLGLGGGETQYF
TRBJ2-3,TRBV6-5,TRBD1,.,TGTGCCAGCAACCGGGACAGGTCAACAGATACGCAGTATTTT,CASNRDRSTDTQYF
TRBJ2-1,TRBV18,TRBD2,.,TGTGCCAGCTCCCAACGGCCGGGAGGATTCTCGAACAATGAGCAGTTCTTC,CASSQRPGGFSNNEQFF
TRBJ2-3,TRBV5-1,TRBD2,.,TGCGCCAGCAGCTTGACTAGCGGGAGTTTTACAGATACGCAGTATTTT,CASSLTSGSFTDTQYF
TRBJ2-5,TRBV7-9,TRBD2,.,TGTGCCAGCAGCTCTCGACTAGCGGGAGCAGAGACCCAGTACTTC,CASSSRLAGAETQYF
TRBJ2-2,TRBV28,.,.,TGTGCCAGCAGTTTTTGGGGGCCCGGGGAGCTGTTTTTT,CASSFWGPGELFF
TRBJ2-2,TRBV28,.,few,TGTGCCAGCAGACGAACGAACACCGGGGAGCTGTTTTTT,CASRRTNTGELFF
TRBJ2-7,TRBV9,.,few,TGTGCCAGCAGCGTACGGGGAGTGGACGAGCAGTACTTC,CASSVRGVDEQYF
TRBJ2-7,TRBV4-2,TRBD2,.,TGTGCCAGCAGCCAAGTTTTCGCATCGGAGCGGGAGTATGAGCAGTACTTC,CASSQVFASEREYEQYF